This is a list of T cell receptor beta chains from one sample in a study of T cells in localized non-small cell lung cancer. Generated by immunoSEQ multiplex PCR, the TCRdb table keeps only in-frame clones and is missing some. Of around 30,000 clones in the sample, 87% were seen once. The specimen was peripheral blood, collected before any cancer treatment. The receptors originated from a male donor aged 60 or older with stage I lung adenocarcinoma. Both conserved end residues are part of each CDR3. A D gene is named only where the DNA matches it firmly. The size of a clone is reported for some rows only, either as once, few or many, or as a class for expanded clones.

v_call	d_call	j_call	cdr3_length	clone_size	cdr3_nt	cdr3_aa
TRBV5-1	TRBD1	TRBJ1-1	13	NA	TGCGCCAGCAGCCCGGGGACAGACACTGAAGCTTTCTTT	CASSPGTDTEAFF
TRBV6-6	TRBD1	TRBJ2-7	13	few	TGTGCCAGCAGGGCGACAGGGGGGTACGAGCAGTACTTC	CASRATGGYEQYF
TRBV4-2	TRBD1	TRBJ1-6	15	NA	TGTGCCAGCAGCCAATCCGGGACAGGGGTTTCACCCCTCCACTTT	CASSQSGTGVSPLHF
TRBV6-5	NA	TRBJ1-1	13	NA	TGTGCCAGCAGTTACCAGCTGAACACTGAAGCTTTCTTT	CASSYQLNTEAFF
TRBV5-5	TRBD1	TRBJ1-5	15	NA	TGTGCCAGCAGCTCGGGACAGGGGTTCAATCAGCCCCAGCATTTT	CASSSGQGFNQPQHF
TRBV7-9	TRBD2	TRBJ2-7	12	once	TGTGCCAGCAGCTTGGGGGGAGGGAACGAGTACTTC	CASSLGGGNEYF
TRBV6-6	NA	TRBJ1-4	13	NA	TGTGCCAGCAATCCAGGGAGGGATGAAAAACTGTTTTTT	CASNPGRDEKLFF
TRBV19	TRBD2	TRBJ2-5	14	NA	TGTGCCAGTAGTAAGATAGCGGGGGGGGAGACCCAGTACTTC	CASSKIAGGETQYF
TRBV4-2	NA	TRBJ1-5	13	NA	TGTGCCAGCAGCCAAGTAGATGCTCAGCCCCAGCATTTT	CASSQVDAQPQHF
TRBV6-5	NA	TRBJ1-1	12	NA	TGTGCCAGCAGTTACGGAGGGGGGGAAGCTTTCTTT	CASSYGGGEAFF
TRBV7-2	NA	TRBJ2-5	13	NA	TGTGCCAGCAGCTGGACAGATCAAGAGACCCAGTACTTC	CASSWTDQETQYF
TRBV5-1	NA	TRBJ2-1	15	NA	TGCGCCAGCAGCTCGGGGGTAAGCTCCTACAATGAGCAGTTCTTC	CASSSGVSSYNEQFF
TRBV29-1	NA	TRBJ1-1	13	NA	TGCAGCGTTGCGGTGACCGAGAACACTGAAGCTTTCTTT	CSVAVTENTEAFF
TRBV19	NA	TRBJ1-1	14	NA	TGTGCCAGTAGTCTCCCGGGACAAAGGACTGAAGCTTTCTTT	CASSLPGQRTEAFF
TRBV28	TRBD2	TRBJ2-3	17	NA	TGTGCCAGCAGCCCTTTAACCCATAGCGGGGTTGGAGATACGCAGTATTTT	CASSPLTHSGVGDTQYF
TRBV7-9	NA	TRBJ1-6	13	NA	TGTGCCAGCAGCTTAGCCGTGAATTCACCCCTCCACTTT	CASSLAVNSPLHF
TRBV9	NA	TRBJ2-2	15	NA	TGTGCCAGCAGCGTAGCAGGTCCGAACACCGGGGAGCTGTTTTTT	CASSVAGPNTGELFF
TRBV9	NA	TRBJ1-6	14	once	TGTGCCAGCAGCGTAGAGCTCCTTAATTCACCCCTCCACTTT	CASSVELLNSPLHF
TRBV7-7	NA	TRBJ2-1	14	NA	TGTGCCAGCAGCTCCGGCCTGAGATTGAATGAGCAGTTCTTC	CASSSGLRLNEQFF
TRBV28	TRBD1	TRBJ2-7	14	NA	TGTGCCAGCAGTGGGGGACAGGGAACCTACGAGCAGTACTTC	CASSGGQGTYEQYF
TRBV12-2	NA	TRBJ2-7	14	NA	TGTGCAAGTCGCCCCCCGGGGGGAACGTACGAGCAGTACTTC	CASRPPGGTYEQYF
TRBV6-5	TRBD1	TRBJ2-5	15	NA	TGTGCCAGCAGCCGAAACAGGGGTCGGCGGGAGACCCAGTACTTC	CASSRNRGRRETQYF
TRBV9	NA	TRBJ1-6	14	few	TGTGCCAGCAGCGTAGATGTGAACAATTCACCCCTCCACTTT	CASSVDVNNSPLHF
TRBV5-4	TRBD1	TRBJ2-7	13	NA	TGTGCCAGCAGCATGGGACAGGGGTGGGAGCAGTACTTC	CASSMGQGWEQYF
TRBV27	NA	TRBJ2-2	12	NA	TGTGCCAGCAGGGGATACACCGGGGAGCTGTTTTTT	CASRGYTGELFF
TRBV11-2	NA	TRBJ2-5	15	NA	TGTGCCAGCAGCTTAGACCCCGGACGGTTCAAGACCCAGTACTTC	CASSLDPGRFKTQYF
TRBV11-2	TRBD2	TRBJ2-2	17	NA	TGTGCCAGCAGCTTAAGACTAGCGGGGGGTCACACCGGGGAGCTGTTTTTT	CASSLRLAGGHTGELFF
TRBV6-5	NA	TRBJ2-7	13	NA	TGTGCCAGCAGCCAAAGGGGGGCGAGGGAGCAGTACTTC	CASSQRGAREQYF
TRBV29-1	NA	TRBJ1-1	11	NA	TGCAGCGTTTTGAACACCTTTGAAGCTTTCTTT	CSVLNTFEAFF
TRBV11-2	NA	TRBJ2-1	12	NA	TGTGCCAGCAGCTTAGTGGCTGATGAGCAGTTCTTC	CASSLVADEQFF
TRBV27	TRBD2	TRBJ2-3	19	NA	TGTGCCAGCAGTTGGGCCAGCGCGGGGGGGTCGATAGGCACAGATACGCAGTATTTT	CASSWASAGGSIGTDTQYF
TRBV19	NA	TRBJ2-3	14	NA	TGTGCCAGTACCTCCGGGACTCCCACAGATACGCAGTATTTT	CASTSGTPTDTQYF
TRBV7-3	NA	TRBJ1-1	13	NA	TGTGCCAGCAGCCGGGGGCTTAACACTGAAGCTTTCTTT	CASSRGLNTEAFF
TRBV4-2	TRBD2	TRBJ2-6	19	once	TGTGCCAGCAGCCAAGTCGCTAGCGGGGGCAACTCTGGGGCCAACGTCCTGACTTTC	CASSQVASGGNSGANVLTF
TRBV11-2	NA	TRBJ1-6	15	NA	TGTGCCAGCAGCCAGTCGAGCTCCTATAATTCACCCCTCCACTTT	CASSQSSSYNSPLHF
TRBV9	NA	TRBJ1-6	14	once	TGTGCCAGCAGCCCCCTCGGGGAGAATTCACCCCTCCACTTT	CASSPLGENSPLHF
TRBV30	NA	TRBJ1-4	14	NA	TGTGCCTGGGGCCCAGGACTGAGTAATGAAAAACTGTTTTTT	CAWGPGLSNEKLFF
TRBV4-3	TRBD2	TRBJ2-5	19	NA	TGCGCCAGCAGCCAATATACTAGCGGGGGGCTTCACGGCCAAGAGACCCAGTACTTC	CASSQYTSGGLHGQETQYF
TRBV2	TRBD2	TRBJ2-5	16	NA	TGTGCCAGCAGTGAAAGGCTAGCGGGGGCGGGAGAGACCCAGTACTTC	CASSERLAGAGETQYF
TRBV10-3	NA	TRBJ2-7	12	NA	TGTGCCATCAGTGAGAGGGGATACGAGCAGTACTTC	CAISERGYEQYF
TRBV10-3	NA	TRBJ1-1	13	NA	TGTGCCATCAGCAGGACGGAGAACACTGAAGCTTTCTTT	CAISRTENTEAFF
TRBV4-2	TRBD2	TRBJ2-3	17	NA	TGTGCCAGCAGCCAGAACTTAGCGGGCACTGGAACAGATACGCAGTATTTT	CASSQNLAGTGTDTQYF
TRBV7-3	NA	TRBJ2-3	11	NA	TGTGCCAGCAGCTTTGGAGATACGCAGTATTTT	CASSFGDTQYF
TRBV7-7	NA	TRBJ1-2	14	NA	TGTGCCAGCAGCCCCAAGGCAGGGCTGTATGGCTACACCTTC	CASSPKAGLYGYTF
TRBV30	TRBD2	TRBJ2-3	14	NA	TGTGCCTGGACAGTAGCGGGAATCACAGATACGCAGTATTTT	CAWTVAGITDTQYF
TRBV5-1	NA	TRBJ1-6	17	NA	TGCGCCAGCAGCGAGGACGGGGGGAGCTCCTATAATTCACCCCTCCACTTT	CASSEDGGSSYNSPLHF
TRBV5-1	TRBD1	TRBJ2-7	15	NA	TGCGCCAGCAGCCAAGGACAGGGGAGCGTCGACGAGCAGTACTTC	CASSQGQGSVDEQYF
TRBV2	NA	TRBJ1-5	13	NA	TGTGCCAGCAGTGCACAGCTCAATCAGCCCCAGCATTTT	CASSAQLNQPQHF
TRBV11-2	NA	TRBJ1-5	14	NA	TGTGCCAGCAGCCTGGGGGTTGGCAATCAGCCCCAGCATTTT	CASSLGVGNQPQHF
TRBV7-9	NA	TRBJ1-2	14	once	TGTGCCAGCAGCTTCCGGGACCCCACCTATGGCTACACCTTC	CASSFRDPTYGYTF
TRBV12-1	NA	TRBJ2-5	17	NA	TGTGCCAGCAGATCCGCCGGGACTAGCGGGGACCAAGAGACCCAGTACTTC	CASRSAGTSGDQETQYF
TRBV7-2	NA	TRBJ2-5	15	NA	TGTGCCAGCAGCCCCCCGGGCGGGACTCAAGAGACCCAGTACTTC	CASSPPGGTQETQYF
TRBV30	NA	TRBJ1-5	13	NA	TGTGCCTGGAGTGTAGGCGGGGCTCAGCCCCAGCATTTT	CAWSVGGAQPQHF
TRBV6-5	NA	TRBJ1-1	16	NA	TGTGCCAGCAGTTACCACTCGGGCCCCTTAAACACTGAAGCTTTCTTT	CASSYHSGPLNTEAFF
TRBV30	NA	TRBJ1-1	14	NA	TGTGCCTGGAGAGTCGGGCTCACGAACACTGAAGCTTTCTTT	CAWRVGLTNTEAFF
TRBV6-5	NA	TRBJ2-7	15	NA	TGTGCCAGCAGACAAACGCAGGGCCTCCGAGCTTCGCAGTACTTC	CASRQTQGLRASQYF
TRBV15	TRBD1	TRBJ1-2	15	NA	TGTGCCACCAGCACGAAGGACAGGGTATCAGCTGGCTACACCTTC	CATSTKDRVSAGYTF
TRBV5-6	TRBD2	TRBJ2-7	16	NA	TGTGCCAGCAGCTCTTTAGGGACTAGCGGGGGGAACGAGCAGTACTTC	CASSSLGTSGGNEQYF
TRBV25-1	NA	TRBJ2-1	12	NA	TGTGCCAGCAGCATAACTAGGGATGAGCAGTTCTTC	CASSITRDEQFF
TRBV2	TRBD1	TRBJ1-4	14	NA	TGTGCCAGCAGTCCAGACAGGGAGGGGGAAAAACTGTTTTTT	CASSPDREGEKLFF